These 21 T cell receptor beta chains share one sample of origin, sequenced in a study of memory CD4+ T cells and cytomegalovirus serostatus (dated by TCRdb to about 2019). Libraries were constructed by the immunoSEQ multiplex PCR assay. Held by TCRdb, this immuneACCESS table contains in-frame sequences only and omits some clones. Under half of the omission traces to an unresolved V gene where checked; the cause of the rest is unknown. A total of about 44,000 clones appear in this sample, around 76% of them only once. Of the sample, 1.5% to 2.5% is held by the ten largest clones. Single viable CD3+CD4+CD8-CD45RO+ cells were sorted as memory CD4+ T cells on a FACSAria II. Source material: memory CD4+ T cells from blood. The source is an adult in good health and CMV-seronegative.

CDR3 in DNA: TGTGCCAGCCAAAAGACTAGTAATGATGAGCAGTTCTTC. Translated, it gives CASQKTSNDEQFF. The chain uses TRBV7-3 and TRBJ2-1, with a possible D match to TRBD2 (6 bases). V was pared by 8 bases and J by 8 bases, with 16 bases between. Germline V gene sequence: CDR1 SGHTA, CDR2 FQGTGA. The CDR3 is 13 amino acids.

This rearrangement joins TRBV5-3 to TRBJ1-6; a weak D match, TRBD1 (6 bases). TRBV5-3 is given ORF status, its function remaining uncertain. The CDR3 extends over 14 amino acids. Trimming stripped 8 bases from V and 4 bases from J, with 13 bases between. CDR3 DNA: TGTGCCAGCCAGGGGTCGGATTATAATTCACCCCTCCACTTT. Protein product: CASQGSDYNSPLHF.

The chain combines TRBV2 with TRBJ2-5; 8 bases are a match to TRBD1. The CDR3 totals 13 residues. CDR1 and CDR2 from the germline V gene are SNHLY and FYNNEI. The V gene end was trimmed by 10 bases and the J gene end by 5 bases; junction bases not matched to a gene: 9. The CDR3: CAMGQGAWETQYF. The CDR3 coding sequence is TGTGCCATGGGCCAGGGGGCTTGGGAGACCCAGTACTTC.

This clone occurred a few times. The CDR3 loop is CSAQRGGGDTQYF. CDR3 DNA: TGCAGCGCCCAGCGGGGGGGCGGAGATACGCAGTATTTT. The chain recombines TRBV29-1 with TRBJ2-3; 10 bases fit TRBD2. CDR1 and CDR2 (germline): SQVTM, ANQGSEA. CDR3 length equals 13 residues. V shed 7 bases and J 5 bases; nucleotides not matched to a gene: 6.

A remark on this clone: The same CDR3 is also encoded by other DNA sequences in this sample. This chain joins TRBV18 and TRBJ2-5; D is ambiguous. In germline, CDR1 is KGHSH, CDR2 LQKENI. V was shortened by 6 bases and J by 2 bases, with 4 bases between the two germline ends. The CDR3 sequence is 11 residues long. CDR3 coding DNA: TGTGCCAGCTCGCCTCAAGAGACCCAGTACTTC. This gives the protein CASSPQETQYF. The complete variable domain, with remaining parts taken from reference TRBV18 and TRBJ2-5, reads NAGVMQNPRHLVRRRGQEARLRCSPMKGHSHVYWYRQLPEEGLKFMVYLQKENIIDESGMPKERFSAEFPKEGPSILRIQQVVRGDSAAYFCASSPQETQYFGPGTRLLVL.

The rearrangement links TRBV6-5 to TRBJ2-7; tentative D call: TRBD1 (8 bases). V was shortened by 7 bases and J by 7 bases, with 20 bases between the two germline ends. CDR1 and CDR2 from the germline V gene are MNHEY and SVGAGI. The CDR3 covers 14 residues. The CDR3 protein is CASTPQGGPREQYF. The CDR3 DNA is TGTGCCAGCACCCCACAGGGGGGGCCTCGAGAGCAGTACTTC.

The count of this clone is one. The CDR3 loop reads CASRNDRVGNQPQHF. CDR3 coding DNA: TGTGCCAGCAGAAACGACAGGGTTGGCAATCAGCCCCAGCATTTT. The chain combines TRBV28 with TRBJ1-5, with 7 bases lining up with TRBD1. V dropped 6 bases and J dropped 2; count of bases not matched to a gene: 7. Germline CDR1 is MDHEN and CDR2 is SYDVKM. This CDR3 is built from 15 residues.

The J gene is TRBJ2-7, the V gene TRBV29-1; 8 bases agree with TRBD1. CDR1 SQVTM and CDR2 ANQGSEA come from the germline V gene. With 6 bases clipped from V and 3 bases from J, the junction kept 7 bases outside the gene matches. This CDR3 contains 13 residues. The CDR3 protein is CSVQTGALYEQYF. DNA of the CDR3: TGCAGCGTCCAGACAGGGGCCCTCTACGAGCAGTACTTC.

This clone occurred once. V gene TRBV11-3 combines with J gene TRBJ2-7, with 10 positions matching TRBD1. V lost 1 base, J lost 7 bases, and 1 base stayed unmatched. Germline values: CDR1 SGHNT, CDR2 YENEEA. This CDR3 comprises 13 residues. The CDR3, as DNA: TGTGCCAGCAGCTTAGGGGGACAGGGGGAGCAGTACTTC. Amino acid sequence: CASSLGGQGEQYF.

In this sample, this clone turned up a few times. The CDR3 is CASSLQSLGTEAFF. In DNA, the CDR3 is TGCGCCAGCAGCCTACAATCGTTGGGCACTGAAGCTTTCTTT. This chain uses TRBV4-1 with TRBJ1-1, with D uncertain. Trimming stripped 4 bases from V and 4 bases from J, with 13 bases between. This CDR3 region has 14 residues. CDR1 and CDR2 (germline): MGHRA, YSYEKL.

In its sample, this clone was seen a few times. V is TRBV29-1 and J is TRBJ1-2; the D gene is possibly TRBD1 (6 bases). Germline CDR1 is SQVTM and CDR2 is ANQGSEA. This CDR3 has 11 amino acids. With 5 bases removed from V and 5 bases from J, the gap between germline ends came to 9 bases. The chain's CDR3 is CSVWGAYGYTF. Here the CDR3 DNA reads TGCAGCGTTTGGGGGGCTTATGGCTACACCTTC.

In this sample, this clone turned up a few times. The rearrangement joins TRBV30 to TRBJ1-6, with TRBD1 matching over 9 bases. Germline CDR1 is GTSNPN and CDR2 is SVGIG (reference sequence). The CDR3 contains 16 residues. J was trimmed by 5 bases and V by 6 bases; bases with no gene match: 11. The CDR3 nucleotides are TGTGCCTGCTCCCGGGACAGGGTAAAGGATAATTCACCCCTCCACTTT. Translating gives CACSRDRVKDNSPLHF.

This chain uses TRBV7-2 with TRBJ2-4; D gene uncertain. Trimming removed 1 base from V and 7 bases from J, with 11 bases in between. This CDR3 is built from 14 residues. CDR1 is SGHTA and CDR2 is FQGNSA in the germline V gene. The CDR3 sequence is CASSLGQPGNIQYF. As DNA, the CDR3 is TGTGCCAGCAGCTTAGGTCAGCCTGGGAACATTCAGTACTTC.

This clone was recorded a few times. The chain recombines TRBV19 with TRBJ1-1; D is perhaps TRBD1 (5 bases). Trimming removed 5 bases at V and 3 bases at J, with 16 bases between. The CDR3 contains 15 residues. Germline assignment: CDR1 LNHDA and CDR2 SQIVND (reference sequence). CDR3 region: CASSPPFGTYTEAFF. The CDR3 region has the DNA TGTGCCAGTAGTCCCCCTTTTGGGACGTACACTGAAGCTTTCTTT.

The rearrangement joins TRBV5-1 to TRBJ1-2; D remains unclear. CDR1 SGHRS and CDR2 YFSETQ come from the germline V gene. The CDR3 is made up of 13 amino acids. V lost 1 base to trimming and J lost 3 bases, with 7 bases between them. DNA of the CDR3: TGCGCCAGCAGCTTGTCCCAAGACTATGGCTACACCTTC. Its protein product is CASSLSQDYGYTF.

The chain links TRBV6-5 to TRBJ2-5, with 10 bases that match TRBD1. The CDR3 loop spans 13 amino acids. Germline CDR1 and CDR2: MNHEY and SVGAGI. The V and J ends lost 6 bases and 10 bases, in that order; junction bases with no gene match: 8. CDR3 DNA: TGTGCCAGCAGCGGACAGGGGGTGGAGGACCAGTACTTC. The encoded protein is CASSGQGVEDQYF.

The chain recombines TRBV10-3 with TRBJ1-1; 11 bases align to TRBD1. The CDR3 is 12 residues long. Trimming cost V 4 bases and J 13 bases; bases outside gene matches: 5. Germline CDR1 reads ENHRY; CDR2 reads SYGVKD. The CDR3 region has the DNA TGTGCCATCAGTGTTGACGGGACAGGGGGTTTCTTT. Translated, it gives CAISVDGTGGFF.

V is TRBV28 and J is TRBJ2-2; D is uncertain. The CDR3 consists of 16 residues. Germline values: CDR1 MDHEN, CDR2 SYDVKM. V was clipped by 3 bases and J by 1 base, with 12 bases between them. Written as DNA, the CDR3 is TGTGCCAGCAGTTTCTGGGCGGTTCGGAACACCGGGGAGCTGTTTTTT. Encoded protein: CASSFWAVRNTGELFF.

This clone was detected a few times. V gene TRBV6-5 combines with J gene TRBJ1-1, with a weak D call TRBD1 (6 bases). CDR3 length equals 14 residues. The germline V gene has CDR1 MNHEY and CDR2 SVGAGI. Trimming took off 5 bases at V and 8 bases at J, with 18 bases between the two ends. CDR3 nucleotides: TGTGCCAGCAGTAAGGATATGGGGGCGAGGGAAGCTTTCTTT. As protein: CASSKDMGAREAFF.

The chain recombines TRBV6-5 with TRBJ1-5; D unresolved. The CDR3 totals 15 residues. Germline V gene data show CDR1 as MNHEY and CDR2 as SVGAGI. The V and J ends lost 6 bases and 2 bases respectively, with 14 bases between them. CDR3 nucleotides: TGTGCCAGCAGCCAAGGGTTAGCGGGCAATCAGCCCCAGCATTTT. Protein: CASSQGLAGNQPQHF.

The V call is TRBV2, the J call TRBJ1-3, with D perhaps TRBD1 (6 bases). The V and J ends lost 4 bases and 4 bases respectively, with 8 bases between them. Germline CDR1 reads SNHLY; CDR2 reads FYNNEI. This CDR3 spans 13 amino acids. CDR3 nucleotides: TGTGCCAGCAGTGGGGGGCAGGGAAACACCATATATTTT. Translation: CASSGGQGNTIYF.